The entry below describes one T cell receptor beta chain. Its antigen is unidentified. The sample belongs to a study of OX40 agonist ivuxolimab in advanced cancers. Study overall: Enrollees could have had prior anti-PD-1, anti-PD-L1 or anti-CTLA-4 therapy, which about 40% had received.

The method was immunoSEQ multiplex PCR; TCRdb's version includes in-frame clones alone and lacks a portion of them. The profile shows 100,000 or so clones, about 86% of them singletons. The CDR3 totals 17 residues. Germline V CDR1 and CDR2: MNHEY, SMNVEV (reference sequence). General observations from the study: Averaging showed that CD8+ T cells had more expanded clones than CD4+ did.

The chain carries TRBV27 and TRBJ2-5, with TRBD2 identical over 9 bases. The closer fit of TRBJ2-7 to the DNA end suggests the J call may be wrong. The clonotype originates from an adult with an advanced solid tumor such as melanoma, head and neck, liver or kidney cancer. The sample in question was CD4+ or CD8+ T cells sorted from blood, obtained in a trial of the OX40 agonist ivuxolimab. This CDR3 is CASSLYGGGASSYEQYF. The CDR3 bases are TGTGCCAGCAGTTTATACGGCGGGGGGGCGAGCTCCTACGAGCAGTACTTC.